A single sample is the source of the 26 T cell receptor beta chains below, sequenced in a study of CD8 T cells in ankylosing spondylitis. Their specific antigens are unknown. TCRdb recomputed calls from the 5' RACE reads with MiXCR, one row per CDR3 protein. The data show 330,000 or so distinct CDR3 sequences, 8% seen once. General study points: For ankylosing spondylitis blood, a TCR beta motif of 8 or 9 highly homologous variants appeared characteristic.

The sample comprised blood, either unsorted or a sorted T cell fraction (not recorded which). These receptors all stem from a male donor with ankylosing spondylitis.

The chain employs TRBV20-1 and TRBJ1-5; 9 nucleotides line up with TRBD1. The junction had 6 bases not matched to a gene; V was cut back by 3 bases and J by 0 bases. Per the germline V gene, CDR1 is DFQATT and CDR2 is SNEGSKA (reference sequence). CDR3 size: 16 residues. The CDR3 sequence: CSARGTGPYSNQPQHF. The CDR3 DNA reads TGCAGTGCTAGGGGGACAGGGCCCTATAGCAATCAGCCCCAGCATTTT.

This clonotype has a count of ten or more. The rearrangement links TRBV27 to TRBJ2-1; D may be TRBD2 (5 bases). CDR1 and CDR2 (germline): MNHEY, SMNVEV (reference sequence). Trimming left V 0 bases short and J 6 bases short, with 12 bases between. This CDR3 contains 15 residues. In DNA form, the CDR3 reads TGTGCCAGCAGTTTATCATCCCGGCGGGCCAATGAGCAGTTCTTC. It translates to CASSLSSRRANEQFF.

This clonotype was detected a few times. The rearrangement links TRBV15 to TRBJ2-7, with TRBD1 matching over 10 bases. Trimming removed 0 bases from V and 0 bases from J; junction bases left unmatched: 2. CDR1 LNHNV and CDR2 YYDKDF come from the germline V gene (reference sequence). The CDR3 runs to 16 residues. CDR3 sequence reads: CATSRDRTGGSYEQYF. The CDR3 DNA follows: TGTGCCACCAGCAGAGATCGGACAGGGGGCTCCTACGAGCAGTACTTC.

This clonotype appeared many times. The chain recombines TRBV20-1 with TRBJ2-3; D gene unclear. CDR1 is DFQATT, CDR2 SNEGSKA, per germline (reference sequence). The V end lost 3 bases, the J end lost 4 bases, and 23 bases lay between the germline ends. The CDR3 has 17 residues. This CDR3 reads CSASGEGPTTWSDTQYF. The CDR3 region has the DNA TGCAGTGCTAGTGGGGAAGGACCTACTACTTGGTCAGATACGCAGTATTTT.

The table lists this clonotype with a few counts. The chain combines TRBV24-1 with TRBJ2-5, with TRBD2 matching 11 bases. The V gene end was trimmed by 4 bases and the J gene end by 1 base; junction bases not matched to a gene: 13. In germline, CDR1 is KGHDR, CDR2 SFDVKD. The CDR3 covers 19 residues. CDR3 sequence reads: CATSDAPPIAGGLQETQYF. CDR3 coding DNA: TGTGCCACCAGTGACGCGCCCCCTATAGCGGGAGGGCTCCAAGAGACCCAGTACTTC.

The V gene is TRBV4-1, the J gene TRBJ2-1; no clear D gene. The germline V and J ends were trimmed by 1 base and 2 bases, with 9 bases remaining between them. Germline loops: CDR1 MGHRA, CDR2 YSYEKL. The CDR3 totals 15 residues. The CDR3 loop is CASSQGTKAYNEQFF. The CDR3 nucleotides are TGCGCCAGCAGCCAAGGGACGAAGGCCTACAATGAGCAGTTCTTC.

The sample holds many counts of this clonotype. The V gene is TRBV20-1, the J gene TRBJ2-1; 9 positions match TRBD2. V was pared by 6 bases and J by 4 bases, with 10 bases of the junction left unmatched. The CDR3 extends over 15 amino acids. CDR1 and CDR2 (germline): DFQATT, SNEGSKA (reference sequence). The CDR3 bases are TGCAGTGCCACTCCTCCGGGACTAGCATACAATGAGCAGTTCTTC. Protein: CSATPPGLAYNEQFF.

V is TRBV5-1 and J is TRBJ2-1; perhaps TRBD2 as D (6 bases). Trimming cost V 4 bases and J 0 bases, with 14 bases left between them. The CDR3 has 16 amino acids. Germline V gene sequence: CDR1 SGHRS, CDR2 YFSETQ. The CDR3 reads CASSGGAESSYNEQFF. CDR3 bases: TGCGCCAGCAGCGGAGGGGCTGAGAGCTCCTACAATGAGCAGTTCTTC. Combining the CDR3 with reference TRBV5-1 and TRBJ2-1 gives the whole variable domain KAGVTQTPRYLIKTRGQQVTLSCSPISGHRSVSWYQQTPGQGLQFLFEYFSETQRNKGNFPGRFSGRQFSNSRSEMNVSTLELGDSALYLCASSGGAESSYNEQFFGPGTRLTVL.

This sequence joins TRBV7-9 and TRBJ1-3, with TRBD1 as a possible D gene (5 bases). The CDR3 runs 14 residues. The V gene lost 6 bases and the J gene lost 3 bases, with 12 bases spanning the gap. Germline V gives CDR1 SEHNR, CDR2 FQNEAQ (reference sequence). CDR3 DNA sequence: TGTGCCAGCAGATCGGGACCGAGTGGAAACACCATATATTTT. This codes for CASRSGPSGNTIYF.

V and J are TRBV28 and TRBJ1-1; D is perhaps TRBD1 (6 bases). Looked up from germline, CDR1 is MDHEN and CDR2 is SYDVKM. The CDR3 extends over 15 amino acids. V shed 7 bases and J shed 5 bases, with 20 bases lying between them. The CDR3 DNA reads as TGTGCCAGCACCACCGGAGTCAGGGGAAATACTGAAGCTTTCTTT. Its protein product is CASTTGVRGNTEAFF.

This clonotype came up many times. The gene calls are TRBV24-1 and TRBJ2-1, with unresolved D. The germline gives CDR1 KGHDR, CDR2 SFDVKD. This CDR3 is 12 amino acids long. V was shortened by 6 bases and J by 9 bases, with 11 bases between the two germline ends. The CDR3 DNA reads TGTGCCACCAGTCAAGGTCTCCTTGAGCAGTTCTTC. Its protein product is CATSQGLLEQFF.

This clonotype was seen more than once but under ten times. V gene TRBV29-1 combines with J gene TRBJ2-3; 8 nucleotides align to TRBD1. This CDR3 has 12 amino acids. Trimming removed 6 bases from V and 5 bases from J; junction bases left unmatched: 4. Germline V CDR1 and CDR2: SQVTM, ANQGSEA. CDR3 sequence (DNA): TGCAGCGTAGGACAGGGCTTAGATACGCAGTATTTT. This translates into CSVGQGLDTQYF.

The chain is built from TRBV7-9 and TRBJ2-1; D perhaps matches TRBD2 (6 bases). This CDR3 spans 17 amino acids. Germline V gene lookup returns CDR1 SEHNR and CDR2 FQNEAQ (reference sequence). V was pared by 5 bases and J by 2 bases, with 19 bases between. As DNA, the CDR3 is TGTGCCAGCAGCGAGTCGCGGGGCCTGGCCACCTACAATGAGCAGTTCTTC. Translated, it gives CASSESRGLATYNEQFF.

This clonotype was seen only a few times. The CDR3 is CASRRRGDGEQFF. DNA of the CDR3: TGTGCCAGCCGCCGCCGCGGGGACGGTGAGCAGTTCTTC. The rearrangement joins TRBV5-6 to TRBJ2-1; a weak D match, TRBD2 (6 bases). The V end lost 7 bases, the J end lost 9 bases, and 17 bases lay between the germline ends. CDR3 length equals 13 residues. CDR1 is SGHDT and CDR2 is YYEEEE in the germline V gene.

CDR3 sequence reads: CARLRAIETQYF. In nucleotides, the CDR3 is TGTGCCAGACTTAGGGCCATAGAGACCCAGTACTTC. J is TRBJ2-5 and V is TRBV6-5; D is uncertain. The V gene lost 9 bases and the J gene lost 4 bases, with 12 bases spanning the gap. This CDR3 region has 12 residues. Looked up from germline, CDR1 is MNHEY and CDR2 is SVGAGI.

At least ten counts were recorded for this clonotype. This chain connects TRBV5-1 to TRBJ2-1; TRBD2 matches at 7 bases. Germline CDR1 is SGHRS and CDR2 is YFSETQ. The CDR3 spans 17 residues. V lost 0 bases to trimming and J lost 1 base; unmatched junction nucleotides: 7. CDR3 region: CASSLDGSGLSYNEQFF. The CDR3 nucleotides are TGCGCCAGCAGCTTGGATGGTAGCGGGCTTTCCTACAATGAGCAGTTCTTC.

In its sample, this clonotype was seen a few times. V usage is TRBV28 and J usage is TRBJ2-5; D tentatively reads TRBD1 or TRBD2 (6 bases each). The CDR3 is made up of 13 amino acids. The V and J ends lost 7 bases and 5 bases respectively, with 14 bases between them. Germline V lookup: CDR1 MDHEN, CDR2 SYDVKM. CDR3 nucleotide sequence: TGTGCCAGCACTCCCCTAGGGGGGGAGACCCAGTACTTC. This codes for CASTPLGGETQYF.

The table lists this clonotype with many counts. The J gene is TRBJ2-7, the V gene TRBV3-1, with D unresolved. This CDR3 has 12 amino acids. The germline gives CDR1 LGHDT, CDR2 YNNKEL (reference sequence). V lost 0 bases, J lost 4 bases, and 4 bases lay in between. The CDR3 bases are TGTGCCAGCAGCCAAGATGGATACGAGCAGTACTTC. Translating it yields CASSQDGYEQYF.

This clonotype came up a few times. The chain has TRBV20-1 and TRBJ2-7; D perhaps matches TRBD1 (7 bases). Germline V gene data show CDR1 as DFQATT and CDR2 as SNEGSKA (reference sequence). V lost 5 bases and J 6 bases, leaving 26 bases between the germline ends. This CDR3 comprises 16 residues. The CDR3 DNA sequence: TGCAGTGCTCCTGCTGGGACTGCAGGGGGTAGTCCCGAGCAGTACTTC. Encoded protein: CSAPAGTAGGSPEQYF.

The chain is built from TRBV5-1 and TRBJ2-4, with D possibly called TRBD1 or TRBD2 (5 bases each). CDR3 length: 14 amino acids. CDR1 and CDR2 (germline): SGHRS, YFSETQ. V was clipped by 2 bases and J by 2 bases, with 8 bases between them. CDR3 amino acids: CASSFRESKNIQYF. The CDR3 DNA reads as TGCGCCAGCAGCTTCAGGGAGTCCAAAAACATTCAGTACTTC.

CDR3 coding DNA: TGTGCCAGCAACCTGGGGGGACTATTGGAGACCCAGTACTTC. It specifies CASNLGGLLETQYF. J is TRBJ2-5 and V is TRBV6-1; 7 bases align to TRBD2. V dropped 7 bases and J dropped 5; count of bases not matched to a gene: 10. The CDR3 is 14 residues long. Germline V gives CDR1 MNHNS, CDR2 SASEGT.

This clonotype was recorded a few times. The chain carries TRBV2 and TRBJ2-2, with TRBD1 as a possible D gene (6 bases). The CDR3 loop spans 14 amino acids. Deletions cut 8 bases from V and 4 bases from J, with 14 bases between. From germline, CDR1 is SNHLY and CDR2 FYNNEI. CDR3 loop: CASEGVVGTGELFF. CDR3 coding DNA: TGTGCCAGCGAGGGGGTTGTGGGCACCGGGGAGCTGTTTTTT.

This clonotype was observed a handful of times. The chain employs TRBV20-1 and TRBJ1-2; no definite D call. Germline V gene lookup returns CDR1 DFQATT and CDR2 SNEGSKA (reference sequence). Trimming removed 5 bases from V and 2 bases from J, with 6 bases in between. The CDR3 consists of 11 residues. The CDR3 coding sequence is TGCAGTGCTGAGGACAACTATGGCTACACCTTC. This gives the protein CSAEDNYGYTF.

The chain joins TRBV27 to TRBJ1-5, with no clear D. This CDR3 comprises 13 residues. The V gene lost 3 bases and the J gene lost 9 bases, with 12 bases spanning the gap. CDR1 and CDR2 from the germline V gene are MNHEY and SMNVEV (reference sequence). The CDR3 loop reads CASSLGPSWPQHF. In DNA form, the CDR3 reads TGTGCCAGCAGTTTGGGTCCATCCTGGCCCCAGCATTTT.

This clonotype was detected many times. CDR3 nucleotide sequence: TGCAGCGTTGTGGGTCGCGCCTACGAGCAGTACTTC. It translates to CSVVGRAYEQYF. The V call is TRBV29-1, the J call TRBJ2-7; D not certain. The V end was cut by 4 bases, the J end by 2 bases, with 9 bases between. Germline lookup yields CDR1 SQVTM and CDR2 ANQGSEA. The CDR3 has 12 amino acids.

This clonotype was found a few times. The genes are TRBV19 and TRBJ2-1; D is undetermined. The CDR3 contains 15 residues. CDR1 is LNHDA and CDR2 is SQIVND in the germline V gene (reference sequence). Trimming shortened V by 3 bases and J by 0 bases, and 9 bases separated the two germline ends. CDR3 in amino acids: CASSIQASSYNEQFF. The CDR3, as DNA: TGTGCCAGTAGTATCCAGGCTAGCTCCTACAATGAGCAGTTCTTC.